This T cell receptor (beta chain) was recovered during a study of shared clonotypes between healthy human individuals (dated by TCRdb to between 2020 and 2021). Turning to the overall study: A couple of women and a few men aged 18 to 49 years were included in the cohort. The study deeply sequenced blood TCR repertoires of roughly five healthy adults to estimate repertoire size and the extent of clonotype sharing between individuals. Libraries were prepared and TCR repertoires were sequenced by different laboratories using diverse techniques, in order to increase sequencing depth and limit assay-specific biases. Per donor, leukapheresis produced somewhere between about 0.94 and 10 billion PBMCs.

TCR CDR3 regions were amplified from genomic DNA by multiplex PCR using the deep immunoSEQ assay. Extracted genomic DNA from each cell subset was distributed evenly across all wells of several immunoSEQ 96-well plates, and each plate was treated as a replicate. For unsorted PBMC, approximately 0.3 ug of genomic DNA, equivalent to about 30,000 T cell genomes, went into each replicate PCR. Ten immunoSEQ deep assay plates were used to sequence the unsorted PBMC genomic DNA. Purified libraries were measured with a Qubit 3.0 fluorometer, size-checked on a Bioanalyzer 2100, and measured again with the KAPA Library Quantification kit. Every immunoSEQ 96-well plate was sequenced on a separate single-read 150-cycle Illumina NextSeq 550 flow cell. Concerning the study's data processing: Because only junctional sequences without quality scores were contained in the immunoSEQ output, filtering matching that applied to full-length reads could not be performed. Sequences were annotated with PyIR, a Python wrapper for IgBLAST v1.9, and V/J genes and CDR3 were assigned using IMGT germline references. Any read was removed if the V/J assignment was weak (E-value above 1e-6), the CDR3 was missing, or the read contained stop codons, out-of-frame junctions, or ambiguous translated residues. V3J clonotypes were defined as sequences sharing the same inferred V gene, J gene, and CDR3 amino acid sequence. To compute the percentage overlap between repertoires, the number of shared unique clonotypes was divided by the size of the smaller repertoire. Three approaches were used to assess repertoire richness: RTK rarefaction, the Chao1 estimator, and Recon v2.1 estimates of unobserved clonotypes. TCRdb carries this immuneACCESS record with in-frame sequences only. Its versions omit some clonotypes, under half of them owing to an unresolved V gene in the studies checked, with the rest unexplained. V and J calls and clone size are copied from that table; D and trimming were computed from the DNA. This sample holds about 470,000 clones; around 79% were observed only once. Roughly an eighth of the sample rests with the top ten.

The full study reports these points: Sampling was restricted to blood, and TCR repertoires in tissue are likely to differ from TCR repertoires in blood. Based on pairwise subsampling, the degree of clonotype sharing among donors was expected to be affected by sequencing depth. The genetic and exposure-history diversity represented was limited by the small number of donors.

The junction shows trimming of 0 bases on V and 7 bases on J, plus 12 bases between the germline ends. Counted from cysteine to phenylalanine, this CDR3 has 14 amino acids. Of all the DNA, just the CDR3 is kept, 42 bases in frame from base 1. Based on the germline V gene, the CDR1 and CDR2 sequences are SGHVS and FQNEAQ. The donors were healthy, HIV-negative adults with no recently reported acute infections or vaccinations. All donors were Caucasian adults living in Nashville, Tennessee, USA. For unsorted samples, tens of millions of PBMCs were counted, and genomic DNA was extracted using the QIAamp DNA Blood Mini kit. After blood collection by leukapheresis, PBMCs were isolated using Ficoll-Histopaque density gradient centrifugation and then cryopreserved in the vapor phase of liquid nitrogen. Comments on this clone: The specificity of this receptor is unknown. There are no base qualities to consult, and no much larger clone falls within one base.

What was sequenced was PBMCs. Here the chain combines TRBV7-8 and TRBJ1-2; the D gene is unclear. This sequence originates from a middle-aged woman in good health. Some clones in this sample may be carry-over from other donors' samples. CDR3 region: CASSLAATLGGYTF. The DNA sequence follows: TGTGCCAGCAGCTTAGCGGCGACCCTCGGTGGCTACACCTTC. The reference TRBV7-8 and TRBJ1-2 proteins fill in what lies around the CDR3, so the full variable domain reads GAGVSQSPRYKVAKRGQDVALRCDPISGHVSLFWYQQALGQGPEFLTYFQNEAQLDKSGLPSDRFFAERPEGSVSTLKIQRTQQEDSAVYLCASSLAATLGGYTFGSGTRLTVV.